This T cell receptor beta chain was retrieved from a study of T-cell memory formation after mild COVID-19. Only one count was recorded for this clonotype. The CDR3 has 16 amino acids. The germline CDR1 and CDR2 sequences are MNHEY and SVGEGT. Unmatched junction bases numbered 10, after V lost 6 bases and J lost 3 bases. TCRdb called the 5' RACE reads again in MiXCR, with one record for every CDR3 protein. Among approximately 44,000 distinct CDR3 sequences, approximately 7% were seen once, and the ten largest hold roughly 1.4%. The sample consisted of PBMCs or a T cell subset sorted from them (not recorded which). The TCR was taken from a man aged 18 to 35 who had mild COVID-19 (a few samples of this study predate the infection). Cell type and time point are not known. V is TRBV6-2 or TRBV6-3 and J is TRBJ2-2; 7 nucleotides line up with TRBD2. The CDR3 DNA reads TGTGCCAGCAGCCTATTCAGACTAGCAGACACCGGGGAGCTGTTTTTT. It is translated as CASSLFRLADTGELFF.